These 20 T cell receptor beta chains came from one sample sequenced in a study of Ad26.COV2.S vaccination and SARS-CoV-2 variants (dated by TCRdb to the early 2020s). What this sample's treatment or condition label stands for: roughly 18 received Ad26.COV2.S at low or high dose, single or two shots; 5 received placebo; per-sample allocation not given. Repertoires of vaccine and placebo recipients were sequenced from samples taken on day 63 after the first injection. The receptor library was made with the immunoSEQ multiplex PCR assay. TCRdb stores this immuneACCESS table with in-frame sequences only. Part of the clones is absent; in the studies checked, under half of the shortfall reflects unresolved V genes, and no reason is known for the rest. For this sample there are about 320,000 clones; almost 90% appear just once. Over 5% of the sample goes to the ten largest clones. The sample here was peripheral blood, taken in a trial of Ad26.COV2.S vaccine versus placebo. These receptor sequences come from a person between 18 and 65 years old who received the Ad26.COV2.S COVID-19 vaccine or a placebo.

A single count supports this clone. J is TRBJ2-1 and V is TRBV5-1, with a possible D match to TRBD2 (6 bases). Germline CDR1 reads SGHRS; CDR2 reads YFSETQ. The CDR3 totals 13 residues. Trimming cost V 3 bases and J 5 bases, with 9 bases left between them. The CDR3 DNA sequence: TGCGCCAGCAGCTCGGGACTTGACAATGAGCAGTTCTTC. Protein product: CASSSGLDNEQFF.

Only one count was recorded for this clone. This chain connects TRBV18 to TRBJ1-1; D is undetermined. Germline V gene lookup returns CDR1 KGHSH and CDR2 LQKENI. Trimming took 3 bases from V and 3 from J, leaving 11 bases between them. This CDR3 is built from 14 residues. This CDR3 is CASSPSIGHTEAFF. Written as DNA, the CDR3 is TGTGCCAGCTCACCCTCGATTGGTCACACTGAAGCTTTCTTT.

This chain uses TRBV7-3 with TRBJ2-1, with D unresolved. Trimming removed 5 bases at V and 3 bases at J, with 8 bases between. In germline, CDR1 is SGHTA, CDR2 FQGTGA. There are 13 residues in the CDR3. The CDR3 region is CASSIRSYNEQFF. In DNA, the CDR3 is TGTGCCAGCAGCATAAGGAGCTACAATGAGCAGTTCTTC.

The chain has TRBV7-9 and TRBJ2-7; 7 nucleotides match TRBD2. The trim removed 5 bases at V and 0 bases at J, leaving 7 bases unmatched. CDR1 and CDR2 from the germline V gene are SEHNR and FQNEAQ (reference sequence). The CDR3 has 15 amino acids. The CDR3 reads CASSPAGMSSYEQYV. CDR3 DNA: TGTGCCAGCAGCCCAGCGGGGATGAGCTCCTACGAGCAGTACGTC.

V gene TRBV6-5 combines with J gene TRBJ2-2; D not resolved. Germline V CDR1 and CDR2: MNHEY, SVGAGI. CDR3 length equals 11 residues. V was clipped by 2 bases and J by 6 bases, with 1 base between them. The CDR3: CASSYAGELFF. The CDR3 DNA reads TGTGCCAGCAGTTACGCCGGGGAGCTGTTTTTT.

The CDR3 here is CASSLGRGLEDTEAFF. In DNA, the CDR3 is TGTGCCAGCAGCTTGGGCAGGGGGCTTGAAGACACTGAAGCTTTCTTT. The chain joins TRBV11-2 to TRBJ1-1; 8 positions agree with TRBD1. V lost 3 bases to trimming and J lost 3 bases; unmatched junction nucleotides: 9. This CDR3 contains 16 residues. Germline values: CDR1 SGHAT, CDR2 FQNNGV.

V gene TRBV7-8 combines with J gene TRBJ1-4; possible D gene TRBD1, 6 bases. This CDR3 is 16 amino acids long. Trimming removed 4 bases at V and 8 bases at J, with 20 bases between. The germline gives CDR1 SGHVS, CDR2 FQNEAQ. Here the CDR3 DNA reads TGTGCCAGCAGCTACCGGGACACGACAATTCTCGAAAAACTGTTTTTT. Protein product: CASSYRDTTILEKLFF.

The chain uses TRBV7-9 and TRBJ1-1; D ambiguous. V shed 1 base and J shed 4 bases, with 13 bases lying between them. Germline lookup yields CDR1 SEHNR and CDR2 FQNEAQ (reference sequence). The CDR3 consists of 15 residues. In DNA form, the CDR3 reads TGTGCCAGCAGCTTAGAACACACCCGTGGCACTGAAGCTTTCTTT. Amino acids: CASSLEHTRGTEAFF. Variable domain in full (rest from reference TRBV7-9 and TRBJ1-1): DTGVSQNPRHKITKRGQNVTFRCDPISEHNRLYWYRQTLGQGPEFLTYFQNEAQLEKSRLLSDRFSAERPKGSFSTLEIQRTEQGDSAMYLCASSLEHTRGTEAFFGQGTRLTVV.

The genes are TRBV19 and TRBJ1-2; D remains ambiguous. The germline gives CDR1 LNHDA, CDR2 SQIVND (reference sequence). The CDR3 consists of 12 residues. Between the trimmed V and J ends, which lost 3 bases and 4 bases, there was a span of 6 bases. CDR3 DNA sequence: TGTGCCAGTAGTATGATGGGCTATGGCTACACCTTC. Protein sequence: CASSMMGYGYTF. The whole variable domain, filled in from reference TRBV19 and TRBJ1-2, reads DGGITQSPKYLFRKEGQNVTLSCEQNLNHDAMYWYRQDPGQGLRLIYYSQIVNDFQKGDIAEGYSVSREKKESFPLTVTSAQKNPTAFYLCASSMMGYGYTFGSGTRLTVV.

In DNA, the CDR3 is TGTGCCAGCAGCTCGACAGGGTGGGGAGGTACGCAGTATTTT. It is translated as CASSSTGWGGTQYF. V gene TRBV7-3 combines with J gene TRBJ2-3; D is perhaps TRBD1 (7 bases). The CDR3 is 14 residues long. CDR1 is SGHTA, CDR2 FQGTGA, per germline. Trimming cost V 4 bases and J 8 bases, with 16 bases left between them.

The CDR3, as DNA: TGTGCCAGCAGCTTAGCCCCAGGCTACGAGCAGTACGTC. Amino acids: CASSLAPGYEQYV. This rearrangement joins TRBV11-2 to TRBJ2-7; no firm D call. This CDR3 region has 13 residues. Germline-derived CDR1 and CDR2 are SGHAT and FQNNGV. The V end was cut by 1 base, the J end by 3 bases, with 7 bases between.

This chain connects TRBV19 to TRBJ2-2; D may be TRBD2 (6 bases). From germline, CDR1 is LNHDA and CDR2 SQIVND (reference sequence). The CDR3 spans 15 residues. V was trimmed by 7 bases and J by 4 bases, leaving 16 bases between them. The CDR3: CASTRLVEGTGELFF. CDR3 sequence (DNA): TGTGCCAGTACCCGACTAGTGGAGGGCACCGGGGAGCTGTTTTTT.

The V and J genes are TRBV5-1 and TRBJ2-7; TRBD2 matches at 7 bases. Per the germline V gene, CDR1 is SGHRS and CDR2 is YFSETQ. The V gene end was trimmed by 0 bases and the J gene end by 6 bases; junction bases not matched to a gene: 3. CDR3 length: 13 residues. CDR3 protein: CASSLDSGGEQYF. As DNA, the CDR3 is TGCGCCAGCAGCTTGGACTCGGGGGGCGAGCAGTACTTC.

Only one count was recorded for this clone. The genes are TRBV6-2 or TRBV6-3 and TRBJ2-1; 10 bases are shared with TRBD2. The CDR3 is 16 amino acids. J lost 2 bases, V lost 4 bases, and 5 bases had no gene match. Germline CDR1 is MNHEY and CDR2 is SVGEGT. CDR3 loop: CASSSWSGGAYNEQFF. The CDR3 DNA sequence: TGTGCCAGCAGTTCCTGGAGCGGGGGGGCCTACAATGAGCAGTTCTTC.

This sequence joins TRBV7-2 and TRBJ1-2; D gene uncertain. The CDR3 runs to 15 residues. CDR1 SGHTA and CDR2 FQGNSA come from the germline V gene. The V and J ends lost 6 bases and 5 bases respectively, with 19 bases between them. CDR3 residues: CASSRDPGSGYGYTF. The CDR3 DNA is TGTGCCAGCAGTCGTGACCCGGGAAGTGGTTATGGCTACACCTTC. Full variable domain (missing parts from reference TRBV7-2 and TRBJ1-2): GAGVSQSPSNKVTEKGKDVELRCDPISGHTALYWYRQSLGQGLEFLIYFQGNSAPDKSGLPSDRFSAERTGGSVSTLTIQRTQQEDSAVYLCASSRDPGSGYGYTFGSGTRLTVV.

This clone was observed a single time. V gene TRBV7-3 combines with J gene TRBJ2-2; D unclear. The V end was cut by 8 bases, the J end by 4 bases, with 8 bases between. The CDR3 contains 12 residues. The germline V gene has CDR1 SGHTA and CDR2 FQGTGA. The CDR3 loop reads CASQSATGELFF. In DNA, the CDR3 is TGTGCCAGCCAGTCCGCCACCGGGGAGCTGTTTTTT.

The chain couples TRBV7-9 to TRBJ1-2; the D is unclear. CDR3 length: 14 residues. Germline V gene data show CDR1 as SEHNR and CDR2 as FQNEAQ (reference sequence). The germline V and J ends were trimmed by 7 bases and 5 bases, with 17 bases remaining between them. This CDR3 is CASTSSASGYGYTF. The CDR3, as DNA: TGTGCCAGCACCTCCAGCGCTTCTGGGTATGGCTACACCTTC.

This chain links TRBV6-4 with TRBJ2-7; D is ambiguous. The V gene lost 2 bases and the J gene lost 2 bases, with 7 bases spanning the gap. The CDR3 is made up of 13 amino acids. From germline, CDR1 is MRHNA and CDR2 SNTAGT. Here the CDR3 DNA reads TGTGCCAGCAGTGACAGCCGGGCCTACGAGCAGTACGTC. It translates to CASSDSRAYEQYV.

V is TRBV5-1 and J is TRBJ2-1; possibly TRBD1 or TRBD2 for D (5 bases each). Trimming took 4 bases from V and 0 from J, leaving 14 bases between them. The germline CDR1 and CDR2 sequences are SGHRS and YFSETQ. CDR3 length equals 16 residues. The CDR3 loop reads CASSLGTGSSYNEQFF. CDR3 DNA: TGCGCCAGCAGCCTTGGGACGGGGAGCTCCTACAATGAGCAGTTCTTC.

CDR3 residues: CASSRPGGGYTF. Here the CDR3 DNA reads TGTGCCAGCAGTCGGCCCGGGGGTGGCTACACCTTC. V usage is TRBV7-2 and J usage is TRBJ1-2, with a possible D match to TRBD1 (5 bases). The CDR3 spans 12 residues. Deletions cut 6 bases from V and 7 bases from J, with 12 bases between. The germline gives CDR1 SGHTA, CDR2 FQGNSA.